This TCR beta chain was identified during a study of blood T cell repertoires in COVID-19. In the original workflow: Estimation of nucleated cell counts was performed using reference gene primer amplification. The method was immunoSEQ multiplex PCR; TCRdb's version includes in-frame clones alone and lacks a portion of them. V and J calls and clone size are copied from that table; D and trimming were computed from the DNA. The repertoire consists of 65,000 to 70,000 clones, with about 80% occurring once and the leading ten covering about 24%. Germline CDR1 and CDR2: MNHEY and SMNVEV (reference sequence). Trimming at V came to 1 base and at J to 2 bases, leaving 1 base not matched to a gene. The CDR3 is 15 amino acids.

Sequencing was performed on peripheral blood. This sequence joins TRBV27 and TRBJ2-2, with TRBD2 matching 7 bases. The origin of this receptor is a human donor in a cohort sampled during active COVID-19. CDR3 sequence: CASSLWGGNTGELFF. The CDR3 DNA is TGTGCCAGCAGTTTATGGGGGGGAAACACCGGGGAGCTGTTTTTT.